This entry describes one T cell receptor (beta chain). The antigen is not known. This sample is part of a study of identical twins. CDR1 SQVTM and CDR2 ANQGSEA come from the germline V gene. The CDR3 has 13 amino acids. Trimming shortened V by 4 bases and J by 2 bases, and 11 bases separated the two germline ends. TCRdb ran MiXCR on the 5' RACE reads and lists one entry per CDR3 protein. The sample consists of approximately 600,000 distinct CDR3 sequences, less than 9% of them appearing once. Findings of the study overall: Modelling underestimated the level of out-of-frame TCR alpha sharing observed in monozygotic twins. Cross-sectional statistical analysis, not tracking of the same donors, underpinned the conclusions.

The sample was also reused in another study, on yellow fever vaccine responses in identical twins.

The genes are TRBV29-1 and TRBJ1-1; no clear D gene. The clonotype was recovered from a woman between 18 and 29 years old in good health. The specimen was PBMCs. The CDR3 here is CSVVIAVNTEAFF. The DNA of the CDR3 is TGCAGCGTTGTAATCGCGGTAAACACTGAAGCTTTCTTT.